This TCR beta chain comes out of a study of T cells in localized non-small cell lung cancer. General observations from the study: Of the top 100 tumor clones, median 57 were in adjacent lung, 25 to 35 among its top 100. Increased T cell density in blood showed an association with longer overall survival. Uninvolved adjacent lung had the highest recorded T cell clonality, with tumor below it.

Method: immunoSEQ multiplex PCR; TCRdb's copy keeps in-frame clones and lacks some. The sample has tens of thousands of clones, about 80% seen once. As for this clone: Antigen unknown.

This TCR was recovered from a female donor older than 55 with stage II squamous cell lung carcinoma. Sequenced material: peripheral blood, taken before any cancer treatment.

This chain's CDR3 is CASSLAGSNTEAFF. The CDR3 coding sequence is TGCGCCAGCAGCTTGGCGGGGTCCAATACTGAAGCTTTCTTT. This chain connects TRBV5-1 to TRBJ1-1, with unresolved D. Germline loops: CDR1 SGHRS, CDR2 YFSETQ. This CDR3 has 14 residues. V dropped 0 bases and J dropped 5 bases, with 11 bases sitting between them.